This entry lists 32 T cell receptor beta chains sequenced from one sample in a study of T-cell reconstitution after alpha-beta-depleted transplantation in children. This sample's TCRbeta library carried unique molecular identifier barcodes. TCRdb redid the calling of the PCR reads with MiXCR, one entry per CDR3 protein. The sample comprises 780,000 or so distinct CDR3 sequences, approximately 15% of which are singletons, and 5% rests with the top ten. The input for sequencing was PBMCs, mostly from graft donor cells, taken 360 days after TCRalphabeta/CD19-depleted stem cell transplant. Every receptor here comes from a male patient between 5 and 17 years old who had a stem cell transplant for acute lymphoblastic leukemia, so the T cells may come from the graft donor.

This clonotype was counted ten times or more. The chain has TRBV7-3 and TRBJ2-1, with D perhaps TRBD1 (5 bases). In germline, CDR1 is SGHTA, CDR2 FQGTGA. The CDR3 has 14 amino acids. V was clipped by 5 bases and J by 7 bases, with 15 bases between them. CDR3 sequence reads: CASSPQLGDNEQFF. CDR3 bases: TGTGCCAGCAGCCCCCAGTTAGGGGATAATGAGCAGTTCTTC.

This clonotype was observed a handful of times. The chain carries TRBV6-1 and TRBJ1-1; unclear D gene. The ends were cut back, 2 bases at V and 1 base at J, with 5 bases in the middle. Germline values: CDR1 MNHNS, CDR2 SASEGT. The CDR3 length is 13 residues. The DNA for the CDR3 is TGTGCCAGCAGTGAACAGGAGAACACTGAAGCTTTCTTT. Its protein product is CASSEQENTEAFF.

The chain carries TRBV10-2 and TRBJ1-1; TRBD1 is a possible D gene (5 bases). This CDR3 is 14 amino acids long. Germline V gives CDR1 WSHSY, CDR2 SAAADI. Between the trimmed V and J ends, which lost 1 base and 3 bases, there was a span of 9 bases. In nucleotides, the CDR3 is TGCGCCAGCAGTGAGTGGGGACGGGACACTGAAGCTTTCTTT. As protein: CASSEWGRDTEAFF.

This clonotype was seen more than once but under ten times. V and J are TRBV5-1 and TRBJ2-7; 12 nucleotides line up with TRBD2. This CDR3 region has 16 residues. Germline values: CDR1 SGHRS, CDR2 YFSETQ. With 2 bases clipped from V and 4 bases from J, the junction kept 7 bases outside the gene matches. As DNA, the CDR3 is TGCGCCAGCAGCTTCGGACTAGCGGGACTGCAATACGAGCAGTACTTC. It translates to CASSFGLAGLQYEQYF.

This clonotype occurred a few times. This chain uses TRBV7-9 with TRBJ2-5; 7 bases agree with TRBD2. V shed 5 bases, J shed 4 bases, and the junction held 10 bases outside the gene matches. The CDR3 runs 15 residues. The V gene's germline CDR1 is SEHNR and CDR2 FQNEAQ (reference sequence). CDR3 loop: CASSTIRLAGETQYF. CDR3 DNA sequence: TGTGCCAGCAGCACGATTAGACTAGCAGGAGAGACCCAGTACTTC. Looking up the rest from reference TRBV7-9 and TRBJ2-5 gives the full variable domain: DTGVSQNPRHKITKRGQNVTFRCDPISEHNRLYWYRQTLGQGPEFLTYFQNEAQLEKSRLLSDRFSAERPKGSFSTLEIQRTEQGDSAMYLCASSTIRLAGETQYFGPGTRLLVL.

This clonotype has a count of ten or more. The V gene is TRBV9, the J gene TRBJ2-7; either TRBD1 or TRBD2 may supply D (5 bases each). Trimming took 0 bases from V and 2 from J, leaving 9 bases between them. The CDR3 has 14 residues. Germline loops: CDR1 SGDLS, CDR2 YYNGEE. The CDR3 bases are TGTGCCAGCAGCGTAGGGACGGGACCCTACGAGCAGTACTTC. Its translation: CASSVGTGPYEQYF.

This clonotype was observed at least ten times. The V call is TRBV5-1, the J call TRBJ2-1, with 8 bases lining up with TRBD2. The CDR3 is 17 amino acids. With V trimmed by 0 bases and J by 3 bases, 8 bases remained unmatched. CDR1 is SGHRS, CDR2 YFSETQ, per germline. The CDR3 coding sequence is TGCGCCAGCAGCTTGGTCCAGGGGCGGGAGGTCTACAATGAGCAGTTCTTC. It codes for CASSLVQGREVYNEQFF.

The rearrangement links TRBV27 to TRBJ1-5; D perhaps matches TRBD1 (6 bases). The CDR3 sequence is 12 residues long. From germline, CDR1 is MNHEY and CDR2 SMNVEV (reference sequence). V gave up 7 bases and J gave up 4 bases, with 8 bases separating them. The CDR3 is CASTQGNQPQHF. DNA for the CDR3: TGTGCCAGCACCCAGGGGAATCAGCCCCAGCATTTT.

V gene TRBV7-6 combines with J gene TRBJ2-1; the match to TRBD2 covers 9 bases. The germline gives CDR1 SGHVS, CDR2 FNYEAQ. The ends lost 6 bases at V and 8 bases at J; junction bases unmatched: 11. The CDR3 consists of 15 residues. CDR3 bases: TGTGCCAGCAGTTCGATGAATAGCGGGAGATATGAGCAGTTCTTC. Translation: CASSSMNSGRYEQFF.

About this clonotype itself: The limits of the CDR3 on the DNA are not certain, so only TCRdb's listed CDR3 is given. The V and J genes are TRBV5-4 and TRBJ1-4. The germline V gene has CDR1 SGHNT and CDR2 YYREEE (reference sequence). Inclusive of both ends, the CDR3 amounts to 16 amino acids. CDR3 in amino acids: CASSSFGSATNEKLFF.

In its sample, this clonotype was seen a few times. This chain connects TRBV5-1 to TRBJ2-2; 8 bases map to TRBD2. Trimming at V came to 4 bases and at J to 5 bases, leaving 13 bases not matched to a gene. This CDR3 has 17 amino acids. CDR1 and CDR2 from the germline V gene are SGHRS and YFSETQ. This CDR3 is CASSLIIGTSVTGELFF. In DNA, the CDR3 is TGCGCCAGCAGCCTCATAATCGGGACTAGTGTGACCGGGGAGCTGTTTTTT.

In its sample, this clonotype was seen a few times. The rearrangement uses TRBV9 and TRBJ2-1; D is undetermined. Trimming took 0 bases from V and 0 from J, leaving 10 bases between them. Per the germline V gene, CDR1 is SGDLS and CDR2 is YYNGEE. This CDR3 is 16 amino acids long. The CDR3 DNA reads as TGTGCCAGCAGCGTAGCCCTCTACAGCTCCTACAATGAGCAGTTCTTC. Encoded protein: CASSVALYSSYNEQFF.

The rearrangement uses TRBV11-2 and TRBJ2-3, with a weak D call TRBD1 (6 bases). This CDR3 is built from 16 residues. Per germline, CDR1 SGHAT and CDR2 FQNNGV. V lost 1 base to trimming and J lost 1 base, with 12 bases between them. CDR3: CASSLVPGGGTDTQYF. The CDR3 coding sequence is TGTGCCAGCAGCTTAGTGCCTGGGGGCGGCACAGATACGCAGTATTTT.

The gene calls are TRBV5-1 and TRBJ2-1; D gene uncertain. From germline, CDR1 is SGHRS and CDR2 YFSETQ. V lost 3 bases, J lost 3 bases, and 13 bases lay in between. The CDR3 contains 15 residues. CDR3 DNA: TGCGCCAGCAGCTCCCCTTTGGCCATCTACAATGAGCAGTTCTTC. It specifies CASSSPLAIYNEQFF.

This clonotype came up many times. The V and J genes are TRBV6-5 and TRBJ2-5; 13 positions match TRBD2. CDR1 MNHEY and CDR2 SVGAGI come from the germline V gene. V shed 4 bases and J 5 bases; nucleotides not matched to a gene: 4. This CDR3 spans 15 amino acids. The CDR3 is CASSFRLAGGETQYF. The CDR3, as DNA: TGTGCCAGCAGTTTCCGACTAGCGGGAGGCGAGACCCAGTACTTC.

CDR3 loop: CASSIPGRGRSYTF. CDR3 nucleotide sequence: TGTGCCAGCAGCATTCCGGGACGCGGTAGGAGCTACACCTTC. V is TRBV21-1 and J is TRBJ1-2. TRBV21-1 is a recognized pseudogene. The CDR3 extends over 14 amino acids.

This clonotype was seen a few times. The V and J genes are TRBV3-1 and TRBJ2-7; D is perhaps TRBD2 (5 bases). The germline CDR1 and CDR2 sequences are LGHDT and YNNKEL (reference sequence). Trimming shortened V by 2 bases and J by 4 bases, and 18 bases separated the two germline ends. The CDR3 has 16 amino acids. The CDR3 bases are TGTGCCAGCAGCCAAAATAACGCGGGCGGCATGTACGAGCAGTACTTC. Residues: CASSQNNAGGMYEQYF.

The genes are TRBV19 and TRBJ2-7; 8 nucleotides line up with TRBD2. The CDR3 is made up of 15 amino acids. In germline, CDR1 is LNHDA, CDR2 SQIVND (reference sequence). With V trimmed by 6 bases and J by 1 base, 8 bases remained unmatched. DNA for the CDR3: TGTGCCAGTAGCATCCGGACTAGCCGTTCCTACGAGCAGTACTTC. It encodes CASSIRTSRSYEQYF.

This clonotype was seen a few times. This chain connects TRBV5-1 to TRBJ2-7; tentatively, D is TRBD1 or TRBD2 (5 bases each). V lost 6 bases and J 2 bases, leaving 15 bases between the germline ends. The CDR3 extends over 14 amino acids. The germline V gene has CDR1 SGHRS and CDR2 YFSETQ. The DNA for the CDR3 is TGCGCCAGCACGCGAAGGGGCGGGCCCTACGAGCAGTACTTC. Protein sequence: CASTRRGGPYEQYF.

This clonotype was observed a handful of times. The CDR3 region is CASSGRTPVDYGYTF. CDR3 in DNA: TGTGCCAGCAGTGGTCGGACGCCCGTTGACTATGGCTACACCTTC. V is TRBV12-3 or TRBV12-4 and J is TRBJ1-2; D not resolved. The CDR3 runs to 15 residues. Trimming pared 5 bases from V and 3 bases from J, leaving 16 bases between.

This clonotype came up many times. CDR3 bases: TGTGCCAGCAGCGCGCATAGCGGGCGCACAGATACGCAGTATTTT. It is translated as CASSAHSGRTDTQYF. This chain joins TRBV9 and TRBJ2-3; 7 bases align to TRBD2. The CDR3 extends over 15 amino acids. The germline gives CDR1 SGDLS, CDR2 YYNGEE. Trimming cost V 3 bases and J 1 base; bases outside gene matches: 5.

The rearrangement joins TRBV6-1 to TRBJ1-4; 10 bases fit TRBD1. The CDR3 has 14 amino acids. Germline loops: CDR1 MNHNS, CDR2 SASEGT. The ends lost 6 bases at V and 8 bases at J; junction bases unmatched: 6. CDR3 bases: TGTGCCAGCAGAACCGGGACAGGGGTCGAAAAACTGTTTTTT. Its translation: CASRTGTGVEKLFF.

The chain employs TRBV18 and TRBJ1-1; D is possibly TRBD1 (5 bases). Per the germline V gene, CDR1 is KGHSH and CDR2 is LQKENI. The CDR3 has 14 amino acids. Trimming shortened V by 5 bases and J by 0 bases, and 10 bases separated the two germline ends. Here the CDR3 DNA reads TGTGCCAGCTCATCTCGGGGCATGAACACTGAAGCTTTCTTT. Its protein product is CASSSRGMNTEAFF.

The gene calls are TRBV10-3 and TRBJ2-5; D remains ambiguous. Per germline, CDR1 ENHRY and CDR2 SYGVKD. V dropped 2 bases and J dropped 1 base, with 11 bases sitting between them. The CDR3 sequence is 15 residues long. The CDR3 loop is CAISEGIRFQETQYF. The DNA of the CDR3 is TGTGCCATCAGTGAGGGGATCAGATTCCAAGAGACCCAGTACTTC.

Of note for this clonotype: At one boundary the junction diverges from the germline segment, which might be a read error. The chain carries TRBV5-6 and TRBJ1-4, with TRBD1 matching over 7 bases. This CDR3 spans 11 amino acids. Per germline, CDR1 SGHDT and CDR2 YYEEEE. The CDR3 bases are TGTGCCAGCAGCTTTGACAGGGAGATAATTTTT. It translates to CASSFDREIIF.

This chain uses TRBV4-1 with TRBJ2-2, with D perhaps matching TRBD1 or TRBD2 (5 bases each). With 2 bases removed from V and 4 bases from J, the gap between germline ends came to 8 bases. The length of the CDR3 is 14 residues. Germline loops: CDR1 MGHRA, CDR2 YSYEKL. CDR3 protein: CASSQPGATGELFF. CDR3 bases: TGCGCCAGCAGCCAACCCGGGGCCACCGGGGAGCTGTTTTTT.

This clonotype was counted once. In DNA, the CDR3 is TGCACCGAAGGGTCCGGGAGTAGGGAGACCCAGTACTTC. It translates to CTEGSGSRETQYF. The chain joins TRBV20-1 to TRBJ2-5; tentatively, D is TRBD2 (6 bases). Germline V gives CDR1 DFQATT, CDR2 SNEGSKA (reference sequence). This CDR3 is 13 amino acids long.

Concerning this clonotype itself: This may be a read error: a much more frequent sequence differs by one nucleotide. The chain links TRBV9 to TRBJ2-7; perhaps D is TRBD1 or TRBD2 (5 bases each). CDR3 length equals 14 residues. Germline V gene sequence: CDR1 SGDLS, CDR2 YYNGEE. The CDR3 region has the DNA TGTGCCAGCAGCGTGATGGGGGTTGGGTACGAGCAGTGCTTC. It encodes CASSVMGVGYEQCF.

This chain joins TRBV5-1 and TRBJ2-1, with 8 bases that match TRBD2. This CDR3 has 18 residues. Germline CDR1 is SGHRS and CDR2 is YFSETQ. V trimming: 0 bases; J trimming: 0 bases; junction bases outside the gene matches: 8. The CDR3 sequence: CASSLVVAGRSSYNEQFF. In DNA, the CDR3 is TGCGCCAGCAGCTTGGTGGTAGCGGGGAGGAGCTCCTACAATGAGCAGTTCTTC.

This clonotype was seen a handful of times. The chain is built from TRBV12-3 or TRBV12-4 and TRBJ2-1; 12 bases match TRBD2. This CDR3 has 18 amino acids. J lost 7 bases, V lost 7 bases, and 17 bases had no gene match. In nucleotides, the CDR3 is TGTGCCAGCAACAAACCCCTAGCGGGAGGGCCAGTTTATAATGAGCAGTTCTTC. This gives the protein CASNKPLAGGPVYNEQFF.

This clonotype came up many times. This chain connects TRBV15 to TRBJ2-5, with 9 bases fitting TRBD1. With V trimmed by 3 bases and J by 2 bases, 1 base remained unmatched. CDR3 length equals 14 residues. CDR1 is LNHNV and CDR2 is YYDKDF in the germline V gene (reference sequence). Here the CDR3 reads CATSRDRGQETQYF. In nucleotides, the CDR3 is TGTGCCACCAGCAGGGACAGGGGACAAGAGACCCAGTACTTC.

This chain connects TRBV19 to TRBJ2-7; 7 bases fit TRBD1. This CDR3 comprises 15 residues. Germline V gives CDR1 LNHDA, CDR2 SQIVND (reference sequence). With 5 bases clipped from V and 2 bases from J, the junction kept 9 bases outside the gene matches. CDR3 amino acids: CASSAAGTAAYEQYF. The CDR3 DNA reads TGTGCCAGTAGTGCCGCCGGGACAGCAGCCTACGAGCAGTACTTC. Using reference TRBV19 and TRBJ2-7 for the parts outside the CDR3, the full variable domain is DGGITQSPKYLFRKEGQNVTLSCEQNLNHDAMYWYRQDPGQGLRLIYYSQIVNDFQKGDIAEGYSVSREKKESFPLTVTSAQKNPTAFYLCASSAAGTAAYEQYFGPGTRLTVT.